The entry that follows covers one T cell receptor (beta chain) sequence. This sample was included in a study of blood T cell repertoires in COVID-19. Enrolled through a virtual design, the participants were between roughly 18 and 90 years of age and came from fewer than 30 US areas. In Cohort 3, a recovered donor had either two negative PCRs, clearance, or symptom resolution. Trimming removed 1 base from V and 12 bases from J; junction bases left unmatched: 10. Germline assignment: CDR1 MDHEN and CDR2 SYDVKM. The length of the CDR3 is 15 residues. Original handling: Counts of nucleated cells, estimated from reference gene primer amplification, were obtained. Data came from immunoSEQ multiplex PCR; TCRdb stores just in-frame clones and leaves some out. That table gives V, J and clone size, and the DNA gave D and trimming. The sample includes approximately 300,000 clones, 86% of them seen just once.

The receptor was derived from a man aged 30 to 39 who had recovered from COVID-19. This chain joins TRBV28 and TRBJ2-1; the match to TRBD2 covers 9 bases. The sequenced material came from PBMCs or T cells enriched from blood (not recorded which). For the CDR3, the DNA is TGTGCCAGCAGTTTATTATTAGGTAGCGGGGGTGGGCAGTTCTTC. Translating gives CASSLLLGSGGGQFF.